The T cell receptor beta chain described here comes from a study of early T cells in non-severe SARS-CoV-2 infection. General study points: Matches to VDJdb favored anti-spike CD8 responses and missed private and CD4 specificities.

At least ten counts were recorded for this clonotype. What it binds is unknown. CDR1 is SGHAT, CDR2 FQNNGV, per germline. V shed 4 bases and J 3 bases; nucleotides not matched to a gene: 12. The CDR3 length is 17 residues. The TCR library protocol attached unique molecular identifiers to the individual cDNA molecules. TCRdb re-analysed the 5' RACE reads in MiXCR, keeping a single row per CDR3 protein. The table records about 30,000 distinct CDR3 sequences, 5.5% to 8% of them present only once. The specimen sequenced was whole blood. This receptor was obtained from an adult who was a healthcare worker with PCR-confirmed SARS-CoV-2 infection or an uninfected control (not recorded which). This sequence joins TRBV11-2 and TRBJ1-2, with TRBD1 matching over 9 bases. CDR3 nucleotide sequence: TGTGCCAGCAGCTCAACAAGAGATAGGGACAGGGACTATGGCTACACCTTC. This sequence encodes CASSSTRDRDRDYGYTF.